The following is a T cell receptor (beta chain) sequence with its context. This specimen belongs to a study of PD-L1 blockade in urothelial cancer. About the research overall: Patients had undergone 0 to 3 prior chemotherapy regimens.

Data came from immunoSEQ multiplex PCR; TCRdb stores just in-frame clones and leaves some out. This sample yields over 100,000 clones, of which approximately 84% are seen a single time; under 3.5% belongs to the top ten. The time point denotes: pretreatment peripheral blood. Between 1 and 8 samples per patient were obtained, pretreatment and on-treatment. CDR1 is SGHDT and CDR2 is YYEEEE in the germline V gene. V lost 2 bases and J 8 bases, leaving 11 bases between the germline ends. The CDR3 covers 13 residues. This TCR derives from a man between 50 and 59 years old with urothelial cancer. The sequencing here drew on PBMCs, taken around atezolizumab (anti-PD-L1) treatment. V and J are TRBV5-6 and TRBJ2-1; D is unclear. This chain's CDR3 is CASSFRPGDEQFF. The CDR3 coding sequence is TGTGCCAGCAGCTTCCGCCCAGGTGATGAGCAGTTCTTC.